Below, 15 T cell receptor beta chains from the same sample are listed, as sequenced in a study of T cells in Graves' hyperthyroidism and ophthalmopathy. Amplified regions were TCR beta CDR3 sequences from RNA transcripts. HTBI primers were the set used in a first-round RT-PCR of the TCR CDR3. TCRdb used MiXCR to reprocess the multiplex PCR reads, holding one entry per CDR3 protein. The data show about 350,000 distinct CDR3 sequences, with around 13% seen just once and around 25% held by the top ten. The sequenced sample was blood. The receptors here all came from a woman in her twenties or thirties with Graves' hyperthyroidism.

This clonotype was detected only a few times. This sequence joins TRBV6-1 and TRBJ1-5; D is ambiguous. CDR3 size: 14 residues. V was shortened by 1 base and J by 9 bases, with 13 bases between the two germline ends. Germline V lookup: CDR1 MNHNS, CDR2 SASEGT. This CDR3 is CASSEGGLFLPQHF. DNA for the CDR3: TGTGCCAGCAGTGAAGGAGGGTTGTTTCTGCCCCAGCATTTT.

Comments on this clonotype: A junction end diverges from the germline sequence, so it may reflect a read error. The CDR3 protein is CASTNDGLANTEALF. The CDR3 DNA follows: TGTGCCAGCACCAATGACGGCTTGGCGAACACTGAAGCTCTCTTT. The chain is built from TRBV6-1 and TRBJ1-1; D is unresolved. The CDR3 has 15 amino acids. The germline V gene has CDR1 MNHNS and CDR2 SASEGT.

This sequence joins TRBV6-5 and TRBJ1-5; 12 nucleotides agree with TRBD1. This CDR3 is built from 20 residues. Trimming took 4 bases from V and 2 from J; bases not matched to a gene: 15. Looked up from germline, CDR1 is MNHEY and CDR2 is SVGAGI. The CDR3 coding sequence is TGTGCCAGCAGTTCCTCCGGGACAGGGGGCGTTGAAGGAGGCAATCAGCCCCAGCATTTT. It translates to CASSSSGTGGVEGGNQPQHF.

The sample holds many counts of this clonotype. The chain links TRBV6-1 to TRBJ1-4; TRBD1 matches 9 bases. This CDR3 contains 14 residues. Trimming removed 6 bases from V and 7 bases from J; junction bases left unmatched: 6. CDR1 is MNHNS and CDR2 is SASEGT in the germline V gene. This chain's CDR3 is CASRLDRGFEKLFF. CDR3 DNA: TGTGCCAGCAGGCTGGACAGGGGATTTGAAAAACTGTTTTTT.

In this sample, this clonotype turned up a few times. V usage is TRBV27 and J usage is TRBJ2-4; either TRBD1 or TRBD2 may fit D (6 bases each). This CDR3 region has 18 residues. V dropped 6 bases and J dropped 1 base, with 22 bases sitting between them. The germline V gene has CDR1 MNHEY and CDR2 SMNVEV (reference sequence). CDR3 residues: CASSTGAGAAFAKNIQYF. In DNA, the CDR3 is TGTGCCAGCAGCACGGGGGCAGGGGCCGCGTTTGCCAAAAACATTCAGTACTTC.

This clonotype was counted only a few times. V usage is TRBV4-1 and J usage is TRBJ2-3, with D perhaps TRBD1 (5 bases). Germline CDR1 is MGHRA and CDR2 is YSYEKL. Trimming pared 0 bases from V and 5 bases from J, leaving 12 bases between. The CDR3 sequence is 15 residues long. DNA for the CDR3: TGCGCCAGCAGCCAAGATAAGGGGCCGGGAGATACGCAGTATTTT. Its protein is CASSQDKGPGDTQYF.

As concerns this clonotype: A single base separates this from a much larger clone, so it may be a read error. The J gene is TRBJ1-6, the V gene TRBV28, with 7 bases fitting TRBD1. CDR1 is MDHEN, CDR2 SYDVKM, per germline. CDR3 length: 15 amino acids. V shed 6 bases, J shed 11 bases, and the junction held 13 bases outside the gene matches. As DNA, the CDR3 is TGTGCCAGCAGCCCTTCGGGCGGAAGGGGGCCACCCCTCCACTTT. Protein product: CASSPSGGRGPPLHF.

The chain combines TRBV9 with TRBJ1-2, with TRBD1 matching over 10 bases. In germline, CDR1 is SGDLS, CDR2 YYNGEE. V dropped 0 bases and J dropped 5; count of bases not matched to a gene: 7. This CDR3 has 16 residues. The CDR3 sequence is CASSVARTGGRYGYTF. The CDR3 bases are TGTGCCAGCAGCGTAGCCCGGACAGGGGGGAGGTATGGCTACACCTTC.

The CDR3 loop is CAISESTRVGTGAGQPQHF. The CDR3 DNA follows: TGTGCCATCAGTGAGTCGACTCGTGTGGGGACCGGGGCTGGGCAGCCCCAGCATTTT. The chain links TRBV10-3 to TRBJ1-5; perhaps TRBD1 as D (5 bases). Trimming took 0 bases from V and 7 from J, leaving 25 bases between them. This CDR3 has 19 residues. CDR1 and CDR2 (germline): ENHRY, SYGVKD.

The chain joins TRBV5-1 to TRBJ1-4, with D possibly matching TRBD1 (5 bases). The V gene lost 5 bases and the J gene lost 7 bases, with 12 bases spanning the gap. This CDR3 comprises 13 residues. Germline V lookup: CDR1 SGHRS, CDR2 YFSETQ. CDR3 nucleotide sequence: TGCGCCAGCAGACCGGGGGATGGTGAAAAACTGTTTTTT. Translation gives CASRPGDGEKLFF.

This clonotype was observed many times. The CDR3: CASAMGRANTEAFF. The CDR3 region has the DNA TGCGCCAGCGCGATGGGACGGGCGAACACTGAAGCTTTCTTT. This rearrangement joins TRBV5-1 to TRBJ1-1, with a possible D match to TRBD1 (5 bases). V gave up 7 bases and J gave up 1 base, with 14 bases separating them. This CDR3 has 14 amino acids. Germline CDR1 SGHRS, CDR2 YFSETQ.

In this sample, this clonotype turned up many times. This chain links TRBV2 with TRBJ1-1; tentative D call: TRBD1 (6 bases). This CDR3 has 14 amino acids. Deletions cut 6 bases from V and 0 bases from J, with 11 bases between. Germline V gene data show CDR1 as SNHLY and CDR2 as FYNNEI. The CDR3 sequence is CASREGTLNTEAFF. Written as DNA, the CDR3 is TGTGCCAGCAGAGAGGGGACACTGAACACTGAAGCTTTCTTT.

Ten or more counts support this clonotype. This chain uses TRBV11-3 with TRBJ1-2, with D unresolved. The V gene lost 1 base and the J gene lost 3 bases, with 6 bases spanning the gap. Germline assignment: CDR1 SGHNT and CDR2 YENEEA. This CDR3 is built from 13 residues. CDR3 loop: CASSLGADYGYTF. CDR3 sequence (DNA): TGTGCCAGCAGCTTAGGGGCAGACTATGGCTACACCTTC.

This clonotype was found many times. The chain uses TRBV6-1 and TRBJ2-2, with TRBD2 identical over 12 bases. This CDR3 contains 17 residues. Germline CDR1 MNHNS, CDR2 SASEGT. Unmatched junction bases numbered 12, after V lost 5 bases and J lost 8 bases. Written as DNA, the CDR3 is TGTGCCAGCAGTTGGGCCGGGACTAGCGGGTTATCAGGGGAGCTGTTTTTT. Amino acid sequence: CASSWAGTSGLSGELFF.

This clonotype was detected a few times. The V gene is TRBV20-1, the J gene TRBJ1-2; no firm D call. Per the germline V gene, CDR1 is DFQATT and CDR2 is SNEGSKA (reference sequence). V shed 3 bases and J shed 6 bases, with 8 bases lying between them. CDR3 length equals 11 residues. CDR3 nucleotide sequence: TGCAGTGCTAGCCACGGGGATGGCTACACCTTC. Its protein product is CSASHGDGYTF.